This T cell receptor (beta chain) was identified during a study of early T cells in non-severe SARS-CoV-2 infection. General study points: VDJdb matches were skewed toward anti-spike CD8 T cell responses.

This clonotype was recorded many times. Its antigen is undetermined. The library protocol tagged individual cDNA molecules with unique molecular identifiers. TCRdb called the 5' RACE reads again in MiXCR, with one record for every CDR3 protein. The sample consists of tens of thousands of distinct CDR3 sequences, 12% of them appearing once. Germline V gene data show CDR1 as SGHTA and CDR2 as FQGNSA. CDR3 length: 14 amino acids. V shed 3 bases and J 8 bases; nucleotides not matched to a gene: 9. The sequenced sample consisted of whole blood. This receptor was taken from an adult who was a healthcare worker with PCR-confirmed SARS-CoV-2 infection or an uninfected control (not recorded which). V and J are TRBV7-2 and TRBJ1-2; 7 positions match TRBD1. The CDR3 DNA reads TGTGCCAGCAGCTTGGAGACAGGGACCTACGGCTACACCTTC. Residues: CASSLETGTYGYTF.